This TCR beta chain derives from a study of blood T cell repertoires in COVID-19. Study-wide context: COVID-19 samples collected from the United States, Italy and Spain covered acute and convalescent phases. PBMCs, B-cell-depleted T cells, or T cells provided the cDNA or gDNA that made up the material.

Produced via immunoSEQ multiplex PCR; TCRdb's table is partial and in-frame only. The sample yields around 47,000 clones, approximately 82% seen once. V shed 9 bases and J shed 5 bases, with 10 bases lying between them. The germline V gene encodes CDR1 LNHDA and CDR2 SQIVND (reference sequence). This CDR3 region has 11 residues. The sample comprised peripheral blood. This chain joins TRBV19 and TRBJ2-5; D is possibly TRBD2 (5 bases). This TCR derives from a man in his sixties or seventies with active COVID-19. The CDR3 nucleotides read TGTGCCAGACTTAGCGTCGAGACCCAGTACTTC. Its translation: CARLSVETQYF.